The 20 T cell receptor beta chains listed next were all sequenced from one sample in a study of glioma-infiltrating T cells after dendritic cell vaccination. Data came from immunoSEQ multiplex PCR; TCRdb stores just in-frame clones and leaves some out. The data contain just under 100,000 clones, over 80% of them seen just once; the ten biggest clones take up roughly 5.3%. Time point described: after dendritic cell vaccination, including at tumor progression/relapse. Sequencing was performed on blood, taken after dendritic cell vaccination. The receptor source for this set is a human donor with glioblastoma.

The V and J genes are TRBV9 and TRBJ1-2; D may be TRBD1 (6 bases). V lost 2 bases and J lost 2, with 7 bases in between. The length of the CDR3 is 13 residues. Per the germline V gene, CDR1 is SGDLS and CDR2 is YYNGEE. The CDR3 loop reads CASSVQGNYGYTF. The CDR3 coding sequence is TGTGCCAGCAGCGTCCAGGGGAACTATGGCTACACCTTC. The whole variable domain, remainder taken from reference TRBV9 and TRBJ1-2, is DSGVTQTPKHLITATGQRVTLRCSPRSGDLSVYWYQQSLDQGLQFLIQYYNGEERAKGNILERFSAQQFPDLHSELNLSSLELGDSALYFCASSVQGNYGYTFGSGTRLTVV.

V and J are TRBV18 and TRBJ2-2; 8 nucleotides align to TRBD1. The CDR3 runs 15 residues. The junction had 1 base not matched to a gene; V was cut back by 3 bases and J by 1 base. Germline CDR1 is KGHSH and CDR2 is LQKENI. The CDR3: CASSPTGGNTGELFF. The CDR3, as DNA: TGTGCCAGCTCACCTACAGGGGGGAACACCGGGGAGCTGTTTTTT.

This clone has a count of ten or more. The chain links TRBV10-1 to TRBJ2-3; maybe TRBD2 (5 bases). Trimming left V 4 bases short and J 1 base short, with 12 bases between. Per germline, CDR1 WNHNN and CDR2 SYGVQD (reference sequence). CDR3 length: 15 residues. The CDR3 nucleotides read TGCGCCAGCAGTGGTAGCGTCAGCGGCACAGATACGCAGTATTTT. Amino acids: CASSGSVSGTDTQYF.

The CDR3 reads CASIGTEGNEQFF. CDR3 nucleotides: TGTGCCAGCATTGGGACAGAAGGCAATGAGCAGTTCTTC. V and J are TRBV6-1 and TRBJ2-1; 7 nucleotides align to TRBD1. Trimming at V came to 7 bases and at J to 6 bases, leaving 6 bases not matched to a gene. The CDR3 is made up of 13 amino acids. Germline CDR1 MNHNS, CDR2 SASEGT.

V and J are TRBV6-4 and TRBJ1-4, with 7 bases that match TRBD1. CDR1 is MRHNA, CDR2 SNTAGT, per germline. CDR3 size: 19 residues. V gave up 10 bases and J gave up 8 bases; unmatched junction bases: 28. The CDR3 DNA reads as TGTGCCATCCGTACACCAGCCGGGACAGATGGCCTTTTTAAGGAAAAACTGTTTTTT. It codes for CAIRTPAGTDGLFKEKLFF.

This chain links TRBV28 with TRBJ1-1; unclear D gene. Germline V gene sequence: CDR1 MDHEN, CDR2 SYDVKM. The germline V and J ends were trimmed by 7 bases and 11 bases, with 17 bases remaining between them. The CDR3 runs to 12 residues. The CDR3 spells CASKSLKTGAFF. In DNA, the CDR3 is TGTGCCAGCAAGTCCCTCAAAACCGGGGCTTTCTTT.

V usage is TRBV5-5 and J usage is TRBJ1-1, with D possibly TRBD1 on 5 matching bases. Germline lookup yields CDR1 SGHKS and CDR2 YYEKEE (reference sequence). The CDR3 has 13 residues. With 4 bases removed from V and 7 bases from J, the gap between germline ends came to 14 bases. CDR3: CASSLKGIGEAFF. The CDR3 bases are TGTGCCAGCAGCCTTAAGGGGATAGGTGAAGCTTTCTTT.

V usage is TRBV19 and J usage is TRBJ1-4; no reliable D call. Looked up from germline, CDR1 is LNHDA and CDR2 is SQIVND (reference sequence). This CDR3 has 15 amino acids. The ends were cut back, 6 bases at V and 8 bases at J, with 19 bases in the middle. CDR3 nucleotide sequence: TGTGCCAGTAGCCCCGTTGCGGGGATAGGGGAAAAACTGTTTTTT. The encoded protein is CASSPVAGIGEKLFF.

J is TRBJ1-3 and V is TRBV30; the match to TRBD1 covers 7 bases. Germline trimming cut 5 bases from V and 0 bases from J; bases unmatched to any gene: 1. CDR3 size: 13 residues. Germline V lookup: CDR1 GTSNPN, CDR2 SVGIG (reference sequence). Here the CDR3 reads CAWRDSSGNTIYF. CDR3 sequence (DNA): TGTGCCTGGCGGGACAGCTCTGGAAACACCATATATTTT.

This chain links TRBV7-6 with TRBJ1-3; D not certain. CDR1 and CDR2 from the germline V gene are SGHVS and FNYEAQ. The CDR3 has 15 amino acids. Deletions cut 1 base from V and 4 bases from J, with 11 bases between. DNA of the CDR3: TGTGCCAGCAGCTTAGTCGGGGTGGCGGGAAACACCATATATTTT. Protein: CASSLVGVAGNTIYF.

The rearrangement joins TRBV5-1 to TRBJ1-3; TRBD1 agrees at 12 bases. The CDR3 extends over 16 amino acids. The J segment lost 5 bases and the V segment lost 0 bases, leaving 3 bases of the junction unmatched. The germline gives CDR1 SGHRS, CDR2 YFSETQ. The CDR3 coding sequence is TGCGCCAGCAGCTTGGGGGACAGGGGGCGGAGAAACACCATATATTTT. This translates into CASSLGDRGRRNTIYF.

The chain joins TRBV5-1 to TRBJ1-3; TRBD1 might be the D (5 bases). CDR3 size: 15 residues. Trimming removed 0 bases from V and 0 bases from J, with 7 bases in between. Germline V gene lookup returns CDR1 SGHRS and CDR2 YFSETQ. The CDR3 DNA follows: TGCGCCAGCAGCTTGGGGGGCAGCTCTGGAAACACCATATATTTT. This sequence encodes CASSLGGSSGNTIYF.

The chain has TRBV5-1 and TRBJ1-1; 7 bases are shared with TRBD1. Germline V gives CDR1 SGHRS, CDR2 YFSETQ. This CDR3 contains 14 residues. Germline trimming cut 5 bases from V and 5 bases from J; bases unmatched to any gene: 9. The CDR3 coding sequence is TGCGCCAGCAGTTCCCAGGGGGGTGTGACTGAAGCTTTCTTT. This translates into CASSSQGGVTEAFF.

This clone was seen a handful of times. V is TRBV5-1 and J is TRBJ2-1; D possibly corresponds to TRBD1 (8 bases). CDR1 SGHRS and CDR2 YFSETQ come from the germline V gene. V lost 4 bases and J lost 7, with 15 bases in between. The CDR3 length is 14 residues. CDR3 nucleotide sequence: TGCGCCAGCAGCGACGGACAGGGAGGGAATGAGCAGTTCTTC. Its protein is CASSDGQGGNEQFF. Filled out from reference TRBV5-1 and TRBJ2-1, the complete variable domain reads KAGVTQTPRYLIKTRGQQVTLSCSPISGHRSVSWYQQTPGQGLQFLFEYFSETQRNKGNFPGRFSGRQFSNSRSEMNVSTLELGDSALYLCASSDGQGGNEQFFGPGTRLTVL.

The V and J genes are TRBV6-5 and TRBJ2-3; D remains ambiguous. Germline V CDR1 and CDR2: MNHEY, SVGAGI. CDR3 length: 14 residues. V shed 2 bases and J shed 4 bases, with 10 bases lying between them. The CDR3 protein is CASSYGSVSDTQYF. CDR3 sequence (DNA): TGTGCCAGCAGTTACGGCTCAGTATCAGATACGCAGTATTTT.

This clone was seen a handful of times. This sequence joins TRBV5-1 and TRBJ1-4, with 7 bases aligning to TRBD1. There are 16 residues in the CDR3. Per the germline V gene, CDR1 is SGHRS and CDR2 is YFSETQ. V was pared by 4 bases and J by 4 bases, with 10 bases of the junction left unmatched. This CDR3 reads CASSPSQGRGNEKLFF. The CDR3 DNA reads as TGCGCCAGCAGCCCCTCACAGGGGCGAGGTAATGAAAAACTGTTTTTT.

Here the CDR3 reads CASGLSETIRDTYEQYF. Written as DNA, the CDR3 is TGTGCTAGTGGTTTGTCAGAGACAATCCGGGACACCTACGAGCAGTACTTC. This chain links TRBV12-5 with TRBJ2-7, with D tentatively TRBD1 (6 bases). There are 17 residues in the CDR3. Germline V gene sequence: CDR1 LGHNT, CDR2 FRNRAP. V lost 2 bases to trimming and J lost 2 bases, with 19 bases between them.

The V gene is TRBV5-1, the J gene TRBJ1-4, with 8 bases that match TRBD1. The CDR3 spans 13 residues. Looked up from germline, CDR1 is SGHRS and CDR2 is YFSETQ. V trimming: 2 bases; J trimming: 7 bases; junction bases outside the gene matches: 1. The CDR3 DNA sequence: TGCGCCAGCAGCTTTACAGGGGGTGAAAAACTGTTTTTT. This sequence encodes CASSFTGGEKLFF.

The V call is TRBV10-3, the J call TRBJ2-2, with 7 bases that match TRBD2. Germline V gene data show CDR1 as ENHRY and CDR2 as SYGVKD. The CDR3 loop spans 16 amino acids. V gave up 5 bases and J gave up 0 bases; unmatched junction bases: 6. In DNA form, the CDR3 reads TGTGCCATCAGTCAAGACGGACTAGCGAACACCGGGGAGCTGTTTTTT. Residues: CAISQDGLANTGELFF.

The V gene is TRBV1, the J gene TRBJ2-7; the D call TRBD2 from the table was never checked on the DNA. TRBV1 counts as a pseudogene. The CDR3 is 16 residues long. CDR3: CTSSRPRTSSNYEQYF. CDR3 DNA sequence: TGCACCAGCAGCCGACCTAGGACTAGCTCCAACTACGAGCAGTACTTC.